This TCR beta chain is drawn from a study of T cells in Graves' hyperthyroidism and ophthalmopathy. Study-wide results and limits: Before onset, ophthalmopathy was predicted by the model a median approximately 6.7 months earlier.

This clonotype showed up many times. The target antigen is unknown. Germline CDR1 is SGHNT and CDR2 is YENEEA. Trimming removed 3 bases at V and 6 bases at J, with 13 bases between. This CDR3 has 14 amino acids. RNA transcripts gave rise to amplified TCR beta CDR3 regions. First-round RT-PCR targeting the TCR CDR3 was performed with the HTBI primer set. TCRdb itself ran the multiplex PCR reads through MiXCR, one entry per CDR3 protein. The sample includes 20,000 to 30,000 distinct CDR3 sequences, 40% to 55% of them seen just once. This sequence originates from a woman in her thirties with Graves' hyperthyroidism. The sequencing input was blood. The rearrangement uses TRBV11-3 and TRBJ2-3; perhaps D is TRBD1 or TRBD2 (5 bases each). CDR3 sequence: CASSFGLAGDTQYF. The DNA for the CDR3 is TGTGCCAGCAGCTTTGGGCTAGCAGGGGATACGCAGTATTTT.